The 12 T cell receptor beta chains listed next were all sequenced from one sample in a study of cytomegalovirus exposure and HLA in healthy donors. Sequencing was performed with immunoSEQ multiplex PCR; in TCRdb, only in-frame clones are kept and a portion is missing. Of some 200,000 clones detected, about nine tenths appear once; the ten largest clones hold 1.1%. The sequenced sample was PBMCs. These TCRs come from a woman under 30 in good health and CMV-seronegative.

The genes are TRBV7-9 and TRBJ2-7; no clear D gene. Between the trimmed V and J ends, which lost 4 bases and 4 bases, there was a span of 5 bases. In germline, CDR1 is SEHNR, CDR2 FQNEAQ (reference sequence). The CDR3 totals 11 residues. The CDR3 region is CASSSTYEQYF. CDR3 nucleotide sequence: TGTGCCAGCAGCTCCACATACGAGCAGTACTTC.

This chain joins TRBV4-2 and TRBJ1-5; D uncertain. Germline-derived CDR1 and CDR2 are LGHNA and YNFKEQ. This CDR3 spans 15 amino acids. V was pared by 0 bases and J by 4 bases, with 10 bases between. The CDR3 DNA reads TGTGCCAGCAGCCAAGATCTCGCGGGAAATCAGCCCCAGCATTTT. Residues: CASSQDLAGNQPQHF.

This clone has just one count. The rearrangement joins TRBV9 to TRBJ2-3; D not resolved. The CDR3 contains 15 residues. The germline CDR1 and CDR2 sequences are SGDLS and YYNGEE. The germline V and J ends were trimmed by 0 bases and 4 bases, with 12 bases remaining between them. The CDR3 region has the DNA TGTGCCAGCAGCGTAGGTGTCTCCCTCGCAGATACGCAGTATTTT. Translated: CASSVGVSLADTQYF.

The chain has TRBV5-4 and TRBJ1-1; D unresolved. Germline loops: CDR1 SGHNT, CDR2 YYREEE (reference sequence). The CDR3 spans 16 residues. With 5 bases removed from V and 0 bases from J, the gap between germline ends came to 17 bases. The CDR3 spells CASSFTGRTMNTEAFF. In nucleotides, the CDR3 is TGTGCCAGCAGTTTTACGGGGAGGACCATGAACACTGAAGCTTTCTTT.

DNA for the CDR3: TGTGCCAGCAGTGTACAGAGCTCCTACGAGCAGTACTTC. Its protein is CASSVQSSYEQYF. The genes are TRBV25-1 and TRBJ2-7; D gene uncertain. This CDR3 comprises 13 residues. CDR1 is MGHDK, CDR2 SYGVNS, per germline. The germline V and J ends were trimmed by 4 bases and 0 bases, with 7 bases remaining between them.

The V call is TRBV29-1, the J call TRBJ1-1; D is unclear. The CDR3 is 13 residues long. Germline CDR1 is SQVTM and CDR2 is ANQGSEA. Deletions cut 3 bases from V and 0 bases from J, with 8 bases between. DNA for the CDR3: TGCAGCGTTGAGGCAGGATTGAACACTGAAGCTTTCTTT. Translation: CSVEAGLNTEAFF.

A few counts support this clone. The chain carries TRBV7-9 and TRBJ2-2; the D gene is possibly TRBD2 (6 bases). The CDR3 extends over 15 amino acids. Trimming cost V 4 bases and J 7 bases, with 16 bases left between them. Per germline, CDR1 SEHNR and CDR2 FQNEAQ (reference sequence). The CDR3 is CASSSRLDLGGELFF. The DNA for the CDR3 is TGTGCCAGCAGCTCCAGACTAGATTTGGGCGGGGAGCTGTTTTTT.

The chain uses TRBV27 and TRBJ2-3; 7 positions match TRBD2. Germline CDR1 is MNHEY and CDR2 is SMNVEV (reference sequence). With 1 base clipped from V and 2 bases from J, the junction kept 3 bases outside the gene matches. The CDR3 is made up of 15 amino acids. The CDR3 loop reads CASSLLSGDTDTQYF. The CDR3 region has the DNA TGTGCCAGCAGTTTATTAAGCGGGGACACAGATACGCAGTATTTT.

V usage is TRBV9 and J usage is TRBJ2-2, with D possibly TRBD1 on 6 matching bases. Per germline, CDR1 SGDLS and CDR2 YYNGEE. This CDR3 is built from 18 residues. V lost 4 bases, J lost 3 bases, and 22 bases lay in between. CDR3 DNA: TGTGCCAGCAGCCTCCGACAGGTAGTTAGATCGGACACCGGGGAGCTGTTTTTT. Residues: CASSLRQVVRSDTGELFF. The variable domain in full, completed from reference TRBV9 and TRBJ2-2, reads DSGVTQTPKHLITATGQRVTLRCSPRSGDLSVYWYQQSLDQGLQFLIQYYNGEERAKGNILERFSAQQFPDLHSELNLSSLELGDSALYFCASSLRQVVRSDTGELFFGEGSRLTVL.

The CDR3 sequence: CASSLGASSGYTF. As DNA, the CDR3 is TGCGCCAGCAGCTTGGGGGCGAGCTCTGGCTACACCTTC. V usage is TRBV5-1 and J usage is TRBJ1-2; D ambiguous. Trimming pared 0 bases from V and 7 bases from J, leaving 10 bases between. Germline lookup yields CDR1 SGHRS and CDR2 YFSETQ. The CDR3 is made up of 13 amino acids.

The chain employs TRBV2 and TRBJ2-7, with 11 bases lining up with TRBD2. Unmatched junction bases numbered 4, after V lost 0 bases and J lost 3 bases. The CDR3 consists of 16 residues. Per the germline V gene, CDR1 is SNHLY and CDR2 is FYNNEI. Written as DNA, the CDR3 is TGTGCCAGCAGTGAAGCCGGACTAGCGGGCCTCTACGAGCAGTACTTC. Protein sequence: CASSEAGLAGLYEQYF. The full variable domain, in which reference TRBV2 and TRBJ2-7 provide the parts outside the CDR3, is EPEVTQTPSHQVTQMGQEVILRCVPISNHLYFYWYRQILGQKVEFLVSFYNNEISEKSEIFDDQFSVERPDGSNFTLKIRSTKLEDSAMYFCASSEAGLAGLYEQYFGPGTRLTVT.

V usage is TRBV19 and J usage is TRBJ1-4; D ambiguous. From germline, CDR1 is LNHDA and CDR2 SQIVND (reference sequence). V gave up 0 bases and J gave up 3 bases, with 8 bases separating them. The CDR3 length is 15 residues. The CDR3 DNA follows: TGTGCCAGTAGTATAGATCGGGGAGCTAATGAAAAACTGTTTTTT. It encodes CASSIDRGANEKLFF.